This T cell receptor (beta chain) was profiled in a study of blood T cell repertoires in COVID-19 (dated by TCRdb to between 2020 and 2021). Regarding the research as a whole: Samples covering the acute and convalescent phases of COVID-19 were provided by collaborators in the United States, Italy and Spain. Sample metadata almost always included a de-identified subject ID, COVID-19 status, age in years and sex. Subjects who had been exposed to COVID-19, were actively infected with it, or had recovered from it provided the deeply sampled blood TCRbeta repertoires that made up the dataset. HLA class I and class II types, where available, came from metadata supplied by the sample provider rather than from assay-based typing. The samples were drawn from two sources: the first 160 participants of the ongoing ImmuneRACE study, and 1,254 subjects contributed by 6 global collaborators. The material from the prospective study consisted of cDNA or gDNA derived from T cells, B-cell-depleted T cells, or PBMCs. The repertoires were released in a freely available public database meant as a resource for research on the immune response to SARS-CoV-2.

V is pared back by 5 bases and J by 2 bases, with 12 bases lying between the germline termini. CDR1 is given as SNHLY and CDR2 as FYNNEI, both from the germline V gene. The CDR3 measures 15 amino acids from cysteine to phenylalanine. The kept DNA is CDR3 alone, 45 bases in frame from the first base. Another Seattle source contributed samples from volunteer blood donors who had recovered from COVID-19. Each collaborating institution followed its own protocols to collect whole blood in K2EDTA tubes. For TCRbeta analysis, collaborators shipped samples as frozen whole blood, isolated PBMCs, or DNA extracted from either of those sample types. The immunoSEQ Assay, a bias-controlled multiplex PCR, was used to amplify TCRbeta CDR3 regions from genomic DNA. In the original analysis: The number of nucleated cells in each sample was estimated by amplification of reference gene primers within the assay. Sequence reads were collapsed and filtered to measure the absolute abundance of every unique TCRbeta CDR3 rearrangement. For each sample, productive Simpson clonality was calculated as the square root of Simpson's diversity index over productive rearrangements. Imported from immuneACCESS, the table was reduced by TCRdb to in-frame sequences with V and J called. These copies leave out some clones; in studies compared against another copy, an unresolved V gene accounts for under half, and the cause of the remainder is not known. That table supplies the V and J calls and clone size; D and trimming were determined from the DNA. This sample gives over 200,000 clones in total; about 89% of them show up just once. The biggest ten clones account for under 7% of the sample.

General conclusions and limits of the study: The amount of clinical and demographic metadata varied by source and participant and was provided uncurated.

Regarding this clone: Its antigen target is currently unknown. No qualities accompany the bases; no much larger clone lies one base away.

The sequencing input was peripheral blood. The TCR was taken from a man aged 55 to 70 who had recovered from COVID-19. This receptor chain uses TRBV2 and TRBJ2-2; the D gene identity is not certain. DNA sequence: TGTGCCAGCAGTTTTGGAGACTTCAACACCGGGGAGCTGTTTTTT. It translates to CASSFGDFNTGELFF.